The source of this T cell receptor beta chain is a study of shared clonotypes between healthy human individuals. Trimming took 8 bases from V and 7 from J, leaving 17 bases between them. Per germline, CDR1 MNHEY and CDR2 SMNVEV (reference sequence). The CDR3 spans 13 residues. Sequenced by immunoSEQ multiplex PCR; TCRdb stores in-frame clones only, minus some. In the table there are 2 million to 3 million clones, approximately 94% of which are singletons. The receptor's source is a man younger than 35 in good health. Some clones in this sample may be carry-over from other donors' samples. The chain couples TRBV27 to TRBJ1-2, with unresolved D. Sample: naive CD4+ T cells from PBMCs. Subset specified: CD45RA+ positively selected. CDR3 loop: CASALEKGGGYTF. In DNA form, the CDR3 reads TGTGCCAGCGCATTAGAAAAGGGTGGTGGCTACACCTTC.